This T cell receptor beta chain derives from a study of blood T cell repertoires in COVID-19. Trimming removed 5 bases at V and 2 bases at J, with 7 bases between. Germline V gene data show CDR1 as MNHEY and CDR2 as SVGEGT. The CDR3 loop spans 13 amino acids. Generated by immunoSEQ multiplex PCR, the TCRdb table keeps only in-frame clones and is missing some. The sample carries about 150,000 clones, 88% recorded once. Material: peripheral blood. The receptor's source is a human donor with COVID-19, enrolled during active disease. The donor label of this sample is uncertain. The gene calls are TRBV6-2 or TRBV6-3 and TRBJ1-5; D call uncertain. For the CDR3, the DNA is TGTGCCAGCAGTCGGCAGGGCAATCAGCCCCAGCATTTT. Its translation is CASSRQGNQPQHF.